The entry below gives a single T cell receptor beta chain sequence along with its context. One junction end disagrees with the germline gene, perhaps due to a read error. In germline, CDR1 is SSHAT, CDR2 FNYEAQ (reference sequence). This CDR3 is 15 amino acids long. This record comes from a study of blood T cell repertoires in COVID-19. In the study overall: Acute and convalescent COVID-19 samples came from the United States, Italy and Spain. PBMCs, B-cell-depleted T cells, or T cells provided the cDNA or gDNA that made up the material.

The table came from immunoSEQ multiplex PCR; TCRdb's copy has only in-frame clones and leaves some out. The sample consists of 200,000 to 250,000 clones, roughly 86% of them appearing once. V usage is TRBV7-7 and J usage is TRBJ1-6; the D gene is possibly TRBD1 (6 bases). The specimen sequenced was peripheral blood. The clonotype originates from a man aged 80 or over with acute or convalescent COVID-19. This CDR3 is CASSLRSDRESPLHF. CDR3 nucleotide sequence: TGTGCTAGCAGCTTAAGGTCGGACAGAGAGTCACCCCTCCACTTT.